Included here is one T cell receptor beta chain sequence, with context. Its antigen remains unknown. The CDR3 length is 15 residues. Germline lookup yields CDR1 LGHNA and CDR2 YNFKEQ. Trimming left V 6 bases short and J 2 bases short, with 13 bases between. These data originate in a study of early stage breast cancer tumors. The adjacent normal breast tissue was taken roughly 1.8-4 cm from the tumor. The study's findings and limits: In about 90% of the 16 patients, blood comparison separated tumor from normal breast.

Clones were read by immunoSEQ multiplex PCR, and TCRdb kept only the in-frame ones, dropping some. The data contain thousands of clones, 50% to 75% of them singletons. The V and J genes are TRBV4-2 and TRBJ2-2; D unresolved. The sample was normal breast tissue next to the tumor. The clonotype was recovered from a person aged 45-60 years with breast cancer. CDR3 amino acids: CASRYASSNTGELFF. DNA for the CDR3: TGTGCCAGCAGGTACGCAAGCAGCAACACCGGGGAGCTGTTTTTT.